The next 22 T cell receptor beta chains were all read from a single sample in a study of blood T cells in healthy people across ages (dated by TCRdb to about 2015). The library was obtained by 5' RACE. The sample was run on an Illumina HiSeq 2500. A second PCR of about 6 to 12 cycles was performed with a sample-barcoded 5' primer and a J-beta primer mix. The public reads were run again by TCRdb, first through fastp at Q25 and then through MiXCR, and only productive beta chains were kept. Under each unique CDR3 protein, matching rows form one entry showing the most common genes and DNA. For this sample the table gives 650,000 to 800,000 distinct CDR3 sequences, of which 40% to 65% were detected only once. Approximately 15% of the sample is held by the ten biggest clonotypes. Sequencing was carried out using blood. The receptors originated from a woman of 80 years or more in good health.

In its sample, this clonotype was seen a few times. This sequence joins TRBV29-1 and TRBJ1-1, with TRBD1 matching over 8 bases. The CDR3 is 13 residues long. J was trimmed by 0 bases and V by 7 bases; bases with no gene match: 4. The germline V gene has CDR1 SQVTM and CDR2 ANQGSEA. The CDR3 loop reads CSAGQGLNTEAFF. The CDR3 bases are TGCAGCGCTGGACAGGGTTTGAACACTGAAGCTTTCTTT.

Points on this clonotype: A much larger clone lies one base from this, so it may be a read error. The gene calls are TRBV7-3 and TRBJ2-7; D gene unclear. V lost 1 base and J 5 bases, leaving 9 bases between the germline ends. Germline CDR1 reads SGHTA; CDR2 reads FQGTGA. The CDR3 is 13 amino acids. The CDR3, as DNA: TGTGCCAGCAGCTTAAAGGGAAGCGACGAGCAGTACTTC. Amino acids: CASSLKGSDEQYF.

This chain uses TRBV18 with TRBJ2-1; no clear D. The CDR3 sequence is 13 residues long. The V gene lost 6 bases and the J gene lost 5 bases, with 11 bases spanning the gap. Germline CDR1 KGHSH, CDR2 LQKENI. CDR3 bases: TGTGCCAGCTCGGACCAGGAAGACAATGAGCAGTTCTTC. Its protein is CASSDQEDNEQFF.

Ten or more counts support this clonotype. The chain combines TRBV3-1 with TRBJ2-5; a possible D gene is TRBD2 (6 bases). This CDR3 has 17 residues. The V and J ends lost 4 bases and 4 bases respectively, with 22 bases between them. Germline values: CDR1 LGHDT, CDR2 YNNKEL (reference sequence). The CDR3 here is CASSPSPSAGFGETQYF. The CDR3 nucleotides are TGTGCCAGCAGCCCCTCCCCTTCTGCGGGATTCGGAGAGACCCAGTACTTC.

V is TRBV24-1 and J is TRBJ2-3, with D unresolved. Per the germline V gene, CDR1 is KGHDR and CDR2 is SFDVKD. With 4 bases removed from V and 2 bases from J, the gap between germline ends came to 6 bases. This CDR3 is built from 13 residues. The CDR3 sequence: CATSDSTTDTQYF. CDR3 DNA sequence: TGTGCCACCAGTGACTCCACCACAGATACGCAGTATTTT.

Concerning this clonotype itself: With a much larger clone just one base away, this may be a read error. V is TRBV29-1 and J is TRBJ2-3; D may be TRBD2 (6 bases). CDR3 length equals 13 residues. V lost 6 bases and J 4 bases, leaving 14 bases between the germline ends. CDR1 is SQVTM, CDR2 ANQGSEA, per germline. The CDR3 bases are TGCAGCGTAGCTAGCGTTTCCGCAGATACGCAGTATTTT. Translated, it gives CSVASVSADTQYF.

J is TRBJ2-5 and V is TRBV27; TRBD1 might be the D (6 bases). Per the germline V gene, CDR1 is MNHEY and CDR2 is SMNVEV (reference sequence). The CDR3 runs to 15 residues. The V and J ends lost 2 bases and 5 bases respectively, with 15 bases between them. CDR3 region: CASSLIQGRSETQYF. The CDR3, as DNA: TGTGCCAGCAGTTTAATCCAGGGGCGTTCGGAGACCCAGTACTTC.

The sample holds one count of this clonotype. The CDR3 region is CASSSGTLSRTGGLNTQYF. CDR3 in DNA: TGTGCCAGCAGCTCGGGGACCCTTTCGAGGACAGGGGGCTTGAATACGCAGTATTTT. The gene calls are TRBV7-8 and TRBJ2-3; 11 bases agree with TRBD1. Germline lookup yields CDR1 SGHVS and CDR2 FQNEAQ. The V segment lost 4 bases and the J segment 7 bases; nucleotides outside the gene matches: 19. The CDR3 loop spans 19 amino acids.

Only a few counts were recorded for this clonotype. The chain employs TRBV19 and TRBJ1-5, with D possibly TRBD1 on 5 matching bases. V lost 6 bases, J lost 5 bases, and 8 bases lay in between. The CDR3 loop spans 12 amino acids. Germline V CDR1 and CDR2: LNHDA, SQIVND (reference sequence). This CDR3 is CASRGTDQPQHF. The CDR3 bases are TGTGCCAGTAGGGGGACCGATCAGCCCCAGCATTTT.

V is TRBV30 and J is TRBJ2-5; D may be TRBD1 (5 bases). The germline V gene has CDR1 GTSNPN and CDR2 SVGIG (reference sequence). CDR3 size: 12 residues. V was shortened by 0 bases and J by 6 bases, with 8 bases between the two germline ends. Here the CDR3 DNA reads TGTGCCTGGAGTGTGACAGTCCAGACCCAGTACTTC. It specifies CAWSVTVQTQYF.

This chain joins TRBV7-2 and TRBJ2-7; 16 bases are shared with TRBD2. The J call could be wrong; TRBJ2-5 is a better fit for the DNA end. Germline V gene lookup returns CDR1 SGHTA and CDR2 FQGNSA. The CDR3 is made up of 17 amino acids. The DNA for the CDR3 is TGTGCCAGCAGCCCGACGGGACTAGCGGGAGGGCTTGAGACCCAGTACTTC. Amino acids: CASSPTGLAGGLETQYF.

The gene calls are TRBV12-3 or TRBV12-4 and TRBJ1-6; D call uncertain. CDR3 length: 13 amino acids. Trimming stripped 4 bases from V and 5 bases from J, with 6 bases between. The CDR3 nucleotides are TGTGCCAGCAGTTATATAGATAATTCACCCCTCCACTTT. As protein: CASSYIDNSPLHF.

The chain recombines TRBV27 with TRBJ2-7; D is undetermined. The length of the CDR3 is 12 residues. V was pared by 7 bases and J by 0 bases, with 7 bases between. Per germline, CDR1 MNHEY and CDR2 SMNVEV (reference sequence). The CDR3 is CASTGDSYEQYF. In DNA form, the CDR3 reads TGTGCCAGCACTGGGGACTCCTACGAGCAGTACTTC.

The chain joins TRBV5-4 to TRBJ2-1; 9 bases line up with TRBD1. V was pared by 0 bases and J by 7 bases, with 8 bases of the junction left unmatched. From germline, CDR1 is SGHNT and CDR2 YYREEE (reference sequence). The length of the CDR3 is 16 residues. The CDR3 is CASSLGDRAGGNEQFF. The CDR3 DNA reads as TGTGCCAGCAGCTTGGGGGACAGGGCCGGTGGAAATGAGCAGTTCTTC.

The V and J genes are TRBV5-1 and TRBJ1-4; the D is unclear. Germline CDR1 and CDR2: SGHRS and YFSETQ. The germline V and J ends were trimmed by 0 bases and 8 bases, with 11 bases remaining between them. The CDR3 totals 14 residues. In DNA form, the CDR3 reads TGCGCCAGCAGCTTGGATAGGGCGGTGGAAAAACTGTTTTTT. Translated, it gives CASSLDRAVEKLFF.

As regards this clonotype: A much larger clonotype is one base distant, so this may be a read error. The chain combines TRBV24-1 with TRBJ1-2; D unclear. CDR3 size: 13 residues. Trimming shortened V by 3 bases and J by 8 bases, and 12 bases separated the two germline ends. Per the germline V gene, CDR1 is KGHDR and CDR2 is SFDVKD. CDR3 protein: CATSDLRAYGYTF. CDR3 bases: TGTGCCACCAGTGATCTCCGGGCTTACGGCTACACCTTC.

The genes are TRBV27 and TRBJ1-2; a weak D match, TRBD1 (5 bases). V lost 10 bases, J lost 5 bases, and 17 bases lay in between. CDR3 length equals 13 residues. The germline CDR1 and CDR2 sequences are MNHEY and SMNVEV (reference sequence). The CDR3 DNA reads TGTGCCACACGGGGGAGGAATCGGTATGGCTACACCTTC. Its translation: CATRGRNRYGYTF.

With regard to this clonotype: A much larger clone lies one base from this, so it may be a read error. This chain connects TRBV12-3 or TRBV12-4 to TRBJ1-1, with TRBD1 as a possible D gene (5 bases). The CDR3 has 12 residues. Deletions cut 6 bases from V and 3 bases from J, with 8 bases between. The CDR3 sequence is CASRPRDTEAFF. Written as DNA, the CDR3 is TGTGCCAGCAGGCCCAGGGACACTGAAGCTTTCTTT.

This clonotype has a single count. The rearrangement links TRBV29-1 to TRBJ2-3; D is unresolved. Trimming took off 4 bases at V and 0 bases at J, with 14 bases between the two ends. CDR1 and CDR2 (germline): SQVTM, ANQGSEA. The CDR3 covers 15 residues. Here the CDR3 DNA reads TGCAGCGTTGTGGACGGCCGATCTAGCACAGATACGCAGTATTTT. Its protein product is CSVVDGRSSTDTQYF.

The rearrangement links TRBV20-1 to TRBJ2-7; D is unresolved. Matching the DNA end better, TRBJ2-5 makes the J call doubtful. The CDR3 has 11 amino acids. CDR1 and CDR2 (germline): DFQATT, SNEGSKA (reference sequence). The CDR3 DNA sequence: TGCAGTGCTAGGGCATGGGAGACCCAGTACTTC. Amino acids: CSARAWETQYF.

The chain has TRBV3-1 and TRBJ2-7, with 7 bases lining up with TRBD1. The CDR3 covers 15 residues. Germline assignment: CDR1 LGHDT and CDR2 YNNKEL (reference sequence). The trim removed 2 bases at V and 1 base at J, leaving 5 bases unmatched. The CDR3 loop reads CASSQRTGDSYEQYF. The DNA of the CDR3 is TGTGCCAGCAGCCAAAGGACAGGTGATTCCTACGAGCAGTACTTC.

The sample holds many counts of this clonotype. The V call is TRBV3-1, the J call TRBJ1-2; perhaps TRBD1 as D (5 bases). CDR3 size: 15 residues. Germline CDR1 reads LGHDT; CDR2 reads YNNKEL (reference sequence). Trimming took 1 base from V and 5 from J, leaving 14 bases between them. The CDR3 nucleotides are TGTGCCAGCAGCCAAGGGGGCCGCGGGGCGTATGGCTACACCTTC. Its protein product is CASSQGGRGAYGYTF.